This TCR beta chain was obtained from a study of T-cell memory formation after mild COVID-19. CDR1 LNHDA and CDR2 SQIVND come from the germline V gene (reference sequence). The CDR3 covers 13 residues. With V trimmed by 5 bases and J by 4 bases, 3 bases remained unmatched. TCRdb reprocessed the 5' RACE reads with MiXCR, giving one entry per CDR3 protein. There are hundreds of thousands of distinct CDR3 sequences in the sample; around 8% occur only once, and approximately 22% lies in the top ten. This clonotype was picked up a small number of times. The clonotype comes from a man between 18 and 35 years old who had mild COVID-19 (a few samples of this study predate the infection). Cell type and time point are not known. The sequencing sample was made of PBMCs or a T cell subset sorted from them (not recorded which). The chain is built from TRBV19 and TRBJ2-7, with 9 bases that match TRBD2. CDR3 protein: CASSRRGGYEQYF. DNA for the CDR3: TGTGCCAGTAGTCGGCGGGGGGGTTACGAGCAGTACTTC.